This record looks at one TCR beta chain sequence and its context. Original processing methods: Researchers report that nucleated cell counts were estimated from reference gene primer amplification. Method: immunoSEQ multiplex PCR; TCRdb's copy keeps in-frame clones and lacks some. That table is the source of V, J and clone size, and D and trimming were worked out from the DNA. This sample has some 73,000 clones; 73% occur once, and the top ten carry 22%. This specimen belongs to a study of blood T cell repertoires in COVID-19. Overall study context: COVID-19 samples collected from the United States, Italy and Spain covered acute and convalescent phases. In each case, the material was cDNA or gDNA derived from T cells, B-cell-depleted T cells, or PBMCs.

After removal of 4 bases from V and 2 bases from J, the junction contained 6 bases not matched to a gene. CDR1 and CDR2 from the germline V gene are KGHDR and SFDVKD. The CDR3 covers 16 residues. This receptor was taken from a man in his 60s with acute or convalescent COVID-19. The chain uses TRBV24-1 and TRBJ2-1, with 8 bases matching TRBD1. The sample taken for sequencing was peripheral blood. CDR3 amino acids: CATSDSDRGPYNEQFF. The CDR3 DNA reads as TGTGCCACCAGTGACAGTGACAGGGGACCCTACAATGAGCAGTTCTTC.